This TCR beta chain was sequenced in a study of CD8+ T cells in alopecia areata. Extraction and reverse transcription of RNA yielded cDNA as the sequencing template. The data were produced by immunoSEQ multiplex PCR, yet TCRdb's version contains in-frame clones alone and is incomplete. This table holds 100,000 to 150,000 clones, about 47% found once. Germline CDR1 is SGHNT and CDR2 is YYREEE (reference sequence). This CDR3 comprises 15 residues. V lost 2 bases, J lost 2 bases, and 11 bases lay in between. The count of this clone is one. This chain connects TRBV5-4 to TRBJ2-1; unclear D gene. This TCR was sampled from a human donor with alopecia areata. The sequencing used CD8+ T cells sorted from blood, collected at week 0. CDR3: CASSLGAQPYNEQFF. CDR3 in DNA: TGTGCCAGCAGCTTAGGAGCGCAACCCTACAATGAGCAGTTCTTC.